This T cell receptor beta chain was sequenced for a study of cytomegalovirus exposure and HLA in healthy donors. Findings and caveats of the study: Most TCR sequences showed up rarely, but some public TCRs showed up in many donors. Later analysis associated a missense DCLRE1C variant with TCR beta V- and J-gene trimming. It was reported that the classifier diagnosed cytomegalovirus status with high specificity and sensitivity in both the original and validation cohorts.

The CDR3 runs to 15 residues. The ends were cut back, 5 bases at V and 6 bases at J, with 17 bases in the middle. Germline V gene data show CDR1 as SGHTA and CDR2 as FQGNSA. Nominal health characterized the donors when sampled, though unrecorded immune exposures were likely. The PCR made use of 60 Vbeta and 13 Jbeta primers. Method: immunoSEQ multiplex PCR; TCRdb's copy keeps in-frame clones and lacks some. The sample records some 200,000 clones, over 75% being singletons. Concerning this clone itself: Its specificity is unknown.

The material sequenced was PBMCs. The rearrangement uses TRBV7-2 and TRBJ2-1; D ambiguous. This clonotype was obtained from a man aged 40-50 years in good health and CMV-seropositive. CDR3: CASSPATGWSNEQFF. CDR3 bases: TGTGCCAGCAGCCCGGCCACCGGGTGGTCCAATGAGCAGTTCTTC.